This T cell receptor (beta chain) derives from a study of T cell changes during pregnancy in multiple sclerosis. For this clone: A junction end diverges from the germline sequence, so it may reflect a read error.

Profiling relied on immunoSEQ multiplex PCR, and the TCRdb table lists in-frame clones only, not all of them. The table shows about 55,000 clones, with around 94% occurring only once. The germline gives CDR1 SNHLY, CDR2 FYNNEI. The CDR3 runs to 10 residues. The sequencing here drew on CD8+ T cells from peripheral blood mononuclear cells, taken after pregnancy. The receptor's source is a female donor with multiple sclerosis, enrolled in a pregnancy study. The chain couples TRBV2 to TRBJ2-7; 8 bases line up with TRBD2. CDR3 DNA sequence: TGTGCCAGCAGTGAACGGGGGACTAGCTTC. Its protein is CASSERGTSF.